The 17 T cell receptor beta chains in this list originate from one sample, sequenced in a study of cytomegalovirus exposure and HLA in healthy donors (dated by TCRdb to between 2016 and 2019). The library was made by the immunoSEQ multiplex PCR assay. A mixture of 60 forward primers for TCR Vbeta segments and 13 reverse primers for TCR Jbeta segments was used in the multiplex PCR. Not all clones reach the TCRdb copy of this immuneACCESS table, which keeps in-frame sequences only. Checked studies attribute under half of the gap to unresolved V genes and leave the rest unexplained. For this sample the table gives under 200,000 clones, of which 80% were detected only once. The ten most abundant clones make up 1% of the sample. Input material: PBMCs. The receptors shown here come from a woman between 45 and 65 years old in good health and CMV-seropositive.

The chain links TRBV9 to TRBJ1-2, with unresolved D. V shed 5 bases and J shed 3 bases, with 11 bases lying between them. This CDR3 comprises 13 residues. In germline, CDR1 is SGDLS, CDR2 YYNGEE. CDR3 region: CASRAGGHYGYTF. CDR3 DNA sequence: TGTGCCAGCAGAGCTGGAGGGCACTATGGCTACACCTTC. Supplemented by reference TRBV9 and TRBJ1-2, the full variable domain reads DSGVTQTPKHLITATGQRVTLRCSPRSGDLSVYWYQQSLDQGLQFLIQYYNGEERAKGNILERFSAQQFPDLHSELNLSSLELGDSALYFCASRAGGHYGYTFGSGTRLTVV.

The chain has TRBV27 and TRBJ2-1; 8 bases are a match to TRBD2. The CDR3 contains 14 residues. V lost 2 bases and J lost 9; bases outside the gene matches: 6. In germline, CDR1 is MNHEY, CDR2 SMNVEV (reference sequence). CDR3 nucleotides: TGTGCCAGCAGTTTACGCGGGGGGATAGCTGAGCAGTTCTTC. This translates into CASSLRGGIAEQFF.

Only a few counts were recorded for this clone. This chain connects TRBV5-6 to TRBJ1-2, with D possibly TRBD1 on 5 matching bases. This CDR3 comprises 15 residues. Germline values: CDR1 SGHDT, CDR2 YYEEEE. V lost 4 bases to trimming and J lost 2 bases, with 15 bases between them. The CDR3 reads CASSPTTGVNYGYTF. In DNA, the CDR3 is TGTGCCAGCAGCCCCACGACGGGGGTGAACTATGGCTACACCTTC.

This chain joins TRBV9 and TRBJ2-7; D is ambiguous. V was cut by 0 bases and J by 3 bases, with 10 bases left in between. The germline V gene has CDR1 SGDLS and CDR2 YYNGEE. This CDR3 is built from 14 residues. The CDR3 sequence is CASSVATDGYEQYF. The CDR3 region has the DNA TGTGCCAGCAGCGTAGCTACAGACGGCTACGAGCAGTACTTC.

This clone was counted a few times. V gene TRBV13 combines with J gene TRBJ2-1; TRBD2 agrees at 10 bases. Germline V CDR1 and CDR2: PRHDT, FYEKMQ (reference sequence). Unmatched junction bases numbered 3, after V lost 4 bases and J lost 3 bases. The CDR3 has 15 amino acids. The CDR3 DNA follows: TGTGCCAGCAGCTACCCTAGCGGGGGCTACAATGAGCAGTTCTTC. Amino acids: CASSYPSGGYNEQFF.

CDR3 bases: TGTGCCAGCAGTCTAGCGGGGCTTAATACGCAGTATTTT. Amino acid sequence: CASSLAGLNTQYF. J is TRBJ2-3 and V is TRBV6-6; TRBD2 agrees at 9 bases. CDR1 and CDR2 from the germline V gene are MNHNY and SVGAGI (reference sequence). The CDR3 is 13 residues long. Germline trimming cut 5 bases from V and 7 bases from J; bases unmatched to any gene: 4.

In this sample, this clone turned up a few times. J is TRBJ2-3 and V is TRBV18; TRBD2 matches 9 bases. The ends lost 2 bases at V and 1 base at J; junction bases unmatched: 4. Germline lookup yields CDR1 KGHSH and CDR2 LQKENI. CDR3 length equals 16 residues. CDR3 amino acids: CASSPRASGGTDTQYF. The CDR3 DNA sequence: TGTGCCAGCTCACCAAGGGCTAGCGGGGGCACAGATACGCAGTATTTT.

For the CDR3, the DNA is TGTGCCAGCAGCAAACCCTCGGACGGGGGGGAGACCCAGTACTTC. Protein product: CASSKPSDGGETQYF. This chain uses TRBV21-1 with TRBJ2-5; no DNA check was done on the table's D call, TRBD2. TRBV21-1 is shown as a pseudogene. This CDR3 is 15 amino acids long.

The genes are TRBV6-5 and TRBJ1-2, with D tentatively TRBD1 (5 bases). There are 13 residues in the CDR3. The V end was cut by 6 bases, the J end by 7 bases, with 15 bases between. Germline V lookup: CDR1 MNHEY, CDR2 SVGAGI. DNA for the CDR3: TGTGCCAGCAGACAAAGACAGATCAGTGGCTACACCTTC. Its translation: CASRQRQISGYTF.

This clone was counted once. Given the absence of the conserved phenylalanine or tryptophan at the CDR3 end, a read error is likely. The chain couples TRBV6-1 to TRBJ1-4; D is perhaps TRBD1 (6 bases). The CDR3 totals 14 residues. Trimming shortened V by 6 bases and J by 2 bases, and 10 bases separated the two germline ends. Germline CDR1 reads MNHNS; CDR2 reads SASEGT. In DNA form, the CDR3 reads TGTGCCAGCAGGGTACAGGGCACTAATGAAAAACTGTTTTTG. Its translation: CASRVQGTNEKLFL.

The CDR3 here is CASSLSTGINTGELFF. CDR3 nucleotide sequence: TGTGCCAGCAGCCTGTCGACAGGGATTAACACCGGGGAGCTGTTTTTT. The chain employs TRBV7-2 and TRBJ2-2; 7 positions agree with TRBD1. Losses at the gene ends were 5 bases for V and 2 bases for J; bases not matched to a gene: 8. Germline V gene data show CDR1 as SGHTA and CDR2 as FQGNSA. This CDR3 has 16 amino acids.

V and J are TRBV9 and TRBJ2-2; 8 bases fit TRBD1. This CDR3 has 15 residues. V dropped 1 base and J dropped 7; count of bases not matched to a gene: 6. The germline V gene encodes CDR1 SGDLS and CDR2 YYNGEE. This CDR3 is CASSVLQGAGGELFF. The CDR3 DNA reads TGTGCCAGCAGCGTACTGCAGGGGGCCGGCGGGGAGCTGTTTTTT.

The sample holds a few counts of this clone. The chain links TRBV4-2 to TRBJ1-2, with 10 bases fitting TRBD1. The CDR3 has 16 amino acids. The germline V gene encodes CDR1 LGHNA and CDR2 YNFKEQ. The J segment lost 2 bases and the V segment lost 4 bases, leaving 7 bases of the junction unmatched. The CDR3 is CASSPRTGGTNYGYTF. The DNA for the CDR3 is TGTGCCAGCAGCCCTCGGACAGGGGGAACAAACTATGGCTACACCTTC.

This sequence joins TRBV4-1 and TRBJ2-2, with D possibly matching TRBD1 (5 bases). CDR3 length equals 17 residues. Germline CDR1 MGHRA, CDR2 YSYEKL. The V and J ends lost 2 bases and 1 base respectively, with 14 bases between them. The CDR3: CASSQLRQLLNTGELFF. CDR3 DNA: TGCGCCAGCAGCCAACTAAGACAGCTTCTGAACACCGGGGAGCTGTTTTTT.

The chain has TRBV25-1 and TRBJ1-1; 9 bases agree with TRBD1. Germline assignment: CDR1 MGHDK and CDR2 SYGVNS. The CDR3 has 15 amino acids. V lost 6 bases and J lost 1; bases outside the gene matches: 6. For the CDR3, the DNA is TGTGCCAGCAGAATACAGGGGGCCGGGAACACTGAAGCTTTCTTT. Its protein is CASRIQGAGNTEAFF. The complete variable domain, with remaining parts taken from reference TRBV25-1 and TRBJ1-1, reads EADIYQTPRYLVIGTGKKITLECSQTMGHDKMYWYQQDPGMELHLIHYSYGVNSTEKGDLSSESTVSRIRTEHFPLTLESARPSHTSQYLCASRIQGAGNTEAFFGQGTRLTVV.

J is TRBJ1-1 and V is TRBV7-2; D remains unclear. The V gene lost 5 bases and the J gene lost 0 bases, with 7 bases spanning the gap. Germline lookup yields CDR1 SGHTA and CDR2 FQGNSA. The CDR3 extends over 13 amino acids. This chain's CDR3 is CASSNQLNTEAFF. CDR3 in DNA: TGTGCCAGCAGCAACCAGTTGAACACTGAAGCTTTCTTT.

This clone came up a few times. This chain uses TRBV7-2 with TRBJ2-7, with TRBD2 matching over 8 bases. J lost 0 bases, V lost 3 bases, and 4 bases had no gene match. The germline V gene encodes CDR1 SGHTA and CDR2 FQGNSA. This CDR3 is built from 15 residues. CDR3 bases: TGTGCCAGCAGCTTGTCGCGGGGGGTCTCCTACGAGCAGTACTTC. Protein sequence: CASSLSRGVSYEQYF.